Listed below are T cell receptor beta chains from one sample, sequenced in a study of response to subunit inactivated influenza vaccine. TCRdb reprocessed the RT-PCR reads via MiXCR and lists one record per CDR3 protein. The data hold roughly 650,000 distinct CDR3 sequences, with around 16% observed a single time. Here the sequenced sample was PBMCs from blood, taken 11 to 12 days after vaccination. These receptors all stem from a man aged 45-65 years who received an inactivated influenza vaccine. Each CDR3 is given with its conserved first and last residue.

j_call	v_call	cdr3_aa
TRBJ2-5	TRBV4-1	CASSQAETAETQYF
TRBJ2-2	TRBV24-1	CATSAMSGTGAEELFF
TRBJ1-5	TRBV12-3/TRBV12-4	CASSLSGQPNQPQHF
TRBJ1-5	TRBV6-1	CASSESPGVGTQHF
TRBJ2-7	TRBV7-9	CASGMGQGTDEQYF
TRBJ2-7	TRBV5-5	CASSQGSKDEQYF
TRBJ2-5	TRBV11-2	CASSFSQTGQTQYF
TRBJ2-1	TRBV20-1	CSASFWEVSYNEQFF
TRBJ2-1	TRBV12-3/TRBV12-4	CASSYWGRVHNEQFF
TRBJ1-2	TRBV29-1	CSVDATYLYGYTF
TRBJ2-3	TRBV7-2	CASSSAGTSGRDTQYF
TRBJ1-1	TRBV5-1	CASSWGRGANTEAFF
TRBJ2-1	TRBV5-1	CASSWGTSETFYNEQFF
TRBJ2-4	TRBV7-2	CASSLVPLAGAKNIQYF
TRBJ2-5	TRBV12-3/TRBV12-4	CASSFGQGQETQYF
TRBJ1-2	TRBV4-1	CASSQAPGNYGYTF
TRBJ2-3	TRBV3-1	CASSQALAGVTDTQYF
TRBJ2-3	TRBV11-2	CASSLETTRLTDTQYF
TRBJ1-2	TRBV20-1	CSARSGTGGGYTF
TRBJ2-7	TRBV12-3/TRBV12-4	CASSYRQGSTHEQYF
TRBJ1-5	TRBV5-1	CASSLGSGGNQPQHF
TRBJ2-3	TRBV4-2	CASSQASSGPFFSTDTQYF
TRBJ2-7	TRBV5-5	CASSLVSGGKYEQYF
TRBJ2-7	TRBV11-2	CASSSDGVSSYEQYF
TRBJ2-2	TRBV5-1	CASSLVPRLNTGELFF
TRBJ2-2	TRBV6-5	CASSYWHNTGELFF